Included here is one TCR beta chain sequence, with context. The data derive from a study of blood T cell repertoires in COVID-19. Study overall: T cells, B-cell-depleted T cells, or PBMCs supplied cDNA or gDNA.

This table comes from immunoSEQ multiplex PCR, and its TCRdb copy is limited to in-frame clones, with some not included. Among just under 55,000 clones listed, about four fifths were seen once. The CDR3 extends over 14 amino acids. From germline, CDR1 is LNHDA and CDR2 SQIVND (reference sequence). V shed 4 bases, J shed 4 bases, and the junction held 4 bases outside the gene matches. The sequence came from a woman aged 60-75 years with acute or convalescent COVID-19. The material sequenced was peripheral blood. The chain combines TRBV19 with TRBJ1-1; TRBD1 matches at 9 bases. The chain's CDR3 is CASSRHRGPTEAFF. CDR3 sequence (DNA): TGTGCCAGTAGTAGACACAGGGGGCCCACTGAAGCTTTCTTT.